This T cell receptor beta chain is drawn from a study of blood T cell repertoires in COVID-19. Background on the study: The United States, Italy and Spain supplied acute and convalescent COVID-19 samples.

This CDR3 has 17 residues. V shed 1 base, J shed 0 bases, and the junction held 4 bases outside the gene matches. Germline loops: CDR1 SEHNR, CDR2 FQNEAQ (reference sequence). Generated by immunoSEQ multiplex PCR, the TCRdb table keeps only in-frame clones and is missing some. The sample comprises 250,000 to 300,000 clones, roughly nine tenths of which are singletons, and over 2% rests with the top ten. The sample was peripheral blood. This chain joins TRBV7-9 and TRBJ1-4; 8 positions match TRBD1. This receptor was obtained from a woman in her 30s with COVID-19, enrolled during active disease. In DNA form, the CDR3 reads TGTGCCAGCAGCTTAGGGGACAGGTCCACAACTAATGAAAAACTGTTTTTT. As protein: CASSLGDRSTTNEKLFF.